The table lists the clone carrying this T cell receptor (beta chain) with a few counts. The antigen is unknown. The sample originates from a study of yellow fever vaccine responses in identical twins. From the RT-PCR reads, TCRdb called clonotypes with MiXCR, one entry per CDR3 protein. The sample consists of more than 30,000 distinct CDR3 sequences, 60% of them appearing once. Broader study findings: Twins reportedly mounted vaccine T cell responses that seemed partly convergent, partly personalized.

V gave up 4 bases and J gave up 3 bases; unmatched junction bases: 8. CDR1 is SGHVS, CDR2 FNYEAQ, per germline. CDR3 length equals 16 residues. The genes are TRBV7-6 and TRBJ2-2; TRBD1 matches 7 bases. The source of this sequence is a woman aged 18-30 years who received the yellow fever vaccine. The starting material was T cells from blood (PBMCs), unsorted or a sorted subset (not recorded which), obtained before or after yellow fever vaccination (not recorded which). This CDR3 reads CASSSSRDSYTGELFF. For the CDR3, the DNA is TGTGCCAGCAGCTCGTCCCGGGACAGTTACACCGGGGAGCTGTTTTTT.